What follows are 18 T cell receptor beta chains derived from one specimen sequenced in a study of identical twins. TCRdb re-analysed the 5' RACE reads in MiXCR, keeping a single row per CDR3 protein. The sample holds 600,000 to 850,000 distinct CDR3 sequences, 18% seen once. In addition, the sample was reused for a study of T cells expressing NK-cell markers.

Sequencing input: PBMCs. These receptors were collected from a woman aged 18-29 years in good health.

This clonotype was detected a few times. The chain uses TRBV7-9 and TRBJ1-3, with D unclear. V lost 2 bases and J lost 4, with 18 bases in between. The germline V gene has CDR1 SEHNR and CDR2 FQNEAQ (reference sequence). The CDR3 sequence is 17 residues long. CDR3 DNA sequence: TGTGCCAGCAGCTTAAGGATTAAACAGTCTACCGGAAACACCATATATTTT. This translates into CASSLRIKQSTGNTIYF.

This clonotype was counted between two and nine times. J is TRBJ2-7 and V is TRBV5-1; TRBD2 might be the D (5 bases). CDR1 and CDR2 (germline): SGHRS, YFSETQ. This CDR3 is built from 15 residues. V lost 4 bases and J 2 bases, leaving 16 bases between the germline ends. The CDR3 here is CASSPSGINPYEQYF. The CDR3 DNA reads TGCGCCAGCAGCCCCTCGGGAATCAACCCCTACGAGCAGTACTTC.

This clonotype was recorded a few times. J is TRBJ2-6 and V is TRBV20-1, with D perhaps matching TRBD2 (5 bases). The V end was cut by 3 bases, the J end by 2 bases, with 17 bases between. Per the germline V gene, CDR1 is DFQATT and CDR2 is SNEGSKA (reference sequence). This CDR3 comprises 17 residues. The CDR3 loop is CSARPGSQRPGANVLTF. CDR3 nucleotides: TGCAGTGCTAGGCCGGGATCACAAAGGCCTGGGGCCAACGTCCTGACTTTC.

This clonotype was counted a few times. The genes are TRBV20-1 and TRBJ2-7; 9 bases line up with TRBD1. Germline V gives CDR1 DFQATT, CDR2 SNEGSKA (reference sequence). The CDR3 is 13 residues long. Trimming at V came to 4 bases and at J to 2 bases, leaving 3 bases not matched to a gene. CDR3 coding DNA: TGCAGTGCTATCAGGGACAGGGCCTACGAGCAGTACTTC. It codes for CSAIRDRAYEQYF.

The genes are TRBV29-1 and TRBJ2-5; no clear D. V lost 2 bases and J 3 bases, leaving 16 bases between the germline ends. The CDR3 runs to 15 residues. Germline V gene lookup returns CDR1 SQVTM and CDR2 ANQGSEA. The DNA of the CDR3 is TGCAGCGTTGAATTGTTAGGCCTGGCTGAAGAGACCCAGTACTTC. It encodes CSVELLGLAEETQYF.

CDR3 DNA sequence: TGCAGCGTTATTGGGGTGGAAGAGACCCAGTACTTC. It is translated as CSVIGVEETQYF. The rearrangement joins TRBV29-1 to TRBJ2-5; unclear D gene. Germline values: CDR1 SQVTM, CDR2 ANQGSEA. The CDR3 is 12 amino acids. V was clipped by 5 bases and J by 3 bases, with 10 bases between them.

This clonotype occurred a few times. The V and J genes are TRBV7-9 and TRBJ2-3; 8 positions agree with TRBD2. The germline V gene encodes CDR1 SEHNR and CDR2 FQNEAQ (reference sequence). There are 16 residues in the CDR3. The ends lost 0 bases at V and 4 bases at J; junction bases unmatched: 6. The CDR3 DNA is TGTGCCAGCAGCTTAGCCTTCGGGGGGGCCGCAGATACGCAGTATTTT. It yields the protein CASSLAFGGAADTQYF.

The rearrangement uses TRBV27 and TRBJ2-3; D gene unclear. The V and J ends lost 6 bases and 0 bases respectively, with 13 bases between them. Germline CDR1 and CDR2: MNHEY and SMNVEV (reference sequence). The CDR3 covers 15 residues. CDR3 sequence: CASRFDRISTDTQYF. The CDR3 nucleotides read TGTGCCAGCAGATTCGACCGTATTAGCACAGATACGCAGTATTTT.

This clonotype occurred a few times. The J gene is TRBJ2-7, the V gene TRBV11-3; possible D gene TRBD1, 6 bases. CDR1 and CDR2 from the germline V gene are SGHNT and YENEEA. This CDR3 comprises 17 residues. Trimming took 1 base from V and 2 from J, leaving 18 bases between them. CDR3 protein: CASSLGTAIALTYEQYF. Written as DNA, the CDR3 is TGTGCCAGCAGCTTAGGGACAGCCATAGCTTTAACCTACGAGCAGTACTTC.

This clonotype appeared many times. The genes are TRBV12-3 or TRBV12-4 and TRBJ2-5; 11 nucleotides align to TRBD2. This CDR3 spans 17 amino acids. J gave up 2 bases and V 3 bases, and 8 bases lay outside the gene matches. As DNA, the CDR3 is TGTGCCAGCAGTTTTTGGCTAGCGGGGGGAGGACAAGAGACCCAGTACTTC. This sequence encodes CASSFWLAGGGQETQYF.

J is TRBJ1-2 and V is TRBV7-9; a possible D gene is TRBD1 (5 bases). The germline V gene encodes CDR1 SEHNR and CDR2 FQNEAQ (reference sequence). This CDR3 region has 15 residues. The germline V and J ends were trimmed by 5 bases and 4 bases, with 17 bases remaining between them. This chain's CDR3 is CASSPRSRARYGYTF. CDR3 bases: TGTGCCAGCAGCCCCCGGTCCAGGGCCCGCTATGGCTACACCTTC.

The chain links TRBV6-1 to TRBJ2-1; 9 positions agree with TRBD2. CDR3 length: 16 amino acids. The J segment lost 3 bases and the V segment lost 5 bases, leaving 8 bases of the junction unmatched. Germline V lookup: CDR1 MNHNS, CDR2 SASEGT. The CDR3 loop reads CASSSYLAGVYNEQFF. CDR3 nucleotides: TGTGCCAGCAGTAGCTACTTAGCGGGGGTCTACAATGAGCAGTTCTTC.

The genes are TRBV6-1 and TRBJ2-1; 9 nucleotides line up with TRBD1. V gave up 6 bases and J gave up 3 bases; unmatched junction bases: 9. The germline V gene has CDR1 MNHNS and CDR2 SASEGT. CDR3 length: 16 amino acids. The CDR3 reads CASRPGTGSIYNEQFF. CDR3 bases: TGTGCCAGCAGACCCGGGACAGGGTCCATCTACAATGAGCAGTTCTTC.

The chain couples TRBV9 to TRBJ1-3; perhaps TRBD1 as D (5 bases). The V end lost 0 bases, the J end lost 0 bases, and 7 bases lay between the germline ends. The germline gives CDR1 SGDLS, CDR2 YYNGEE. The CDR3 spans 15 residues. CDR3 amino acids: CASSVGGSSGNTIYF. Here the CDR3 DNA reads TGTGCCAGCAGCGTAGGGGGGAGCTCTGGAAACACCATATATTTT.

This clonotype showed up just a few times. CDR3 sequence reads: CASSPSGSETQYF. Here the CDR3 DNA reads TGTGCCAGCAGTCCTAGCGGATCAGAGACCCAGTACTTC. The chain carries TRBV7-9 and TRBJ2-5; the match to TRBD2 covers 7 bases. Per the germline V gene, CDR1 is SEHNR and CDR2 is FQNEAQ (reference sequence). Germline trimming cut 6 bases from V and 4 bases from J; bases unmatched to any gene: 5. This CDR3 is built from 13 residues.

The J gene is TRBJ2-7, the V gene TRBV6-1; TRBD2 aligns across 9 bases. V shed 6 bases and J 5 bases; nucleotides not matched to a gene: 8. CDR3 length: 14 residues. The germline V gene has CDR1 MNHNS and CDR2 SASEGT. CDR3 sequence (DNA): TGTGCCAGCAGAGGCGGGAGGGCCAGCCACGAGCAGTACTTC. This codes for CASRGGRASHEQYF.

The V gene is TRBV6-5, the J gene TRBJ1-1, with D possibly matching TRBD1 (6 bases). V was cut by 2 bases and J by 0 bases, with 10 bases left in between. CDR1 and CDR2 from the germline V gene are MNHEY and SVGAGI. CDR3 length: 15 amino acids. The CDR3 reads CASSYMGTLNTEAFF. For the CDR3, the DNA is TGTGCCAGCAGTTACATGGGGACATTGAACACTGAAGCTTTCTTT.

This clonotype appeared a few times. The chain combines TRBV20-1 with TRBJ2-3; no clear D. The germline V and J ends were trimmed by 4 bases and 1 base, with 12 bases remaining between them. The CDR3 totals 14 residues. The V gene's germline CDR1 is DFQATT and CDR2 SNEGSKA (reference sequence). The CDR3 coding sequence is TGCAGTGCTATTGTGGGGTGGGGCACAGATACGCAGTATTTT. It is translated as CSAIVGWGTDTQYF.